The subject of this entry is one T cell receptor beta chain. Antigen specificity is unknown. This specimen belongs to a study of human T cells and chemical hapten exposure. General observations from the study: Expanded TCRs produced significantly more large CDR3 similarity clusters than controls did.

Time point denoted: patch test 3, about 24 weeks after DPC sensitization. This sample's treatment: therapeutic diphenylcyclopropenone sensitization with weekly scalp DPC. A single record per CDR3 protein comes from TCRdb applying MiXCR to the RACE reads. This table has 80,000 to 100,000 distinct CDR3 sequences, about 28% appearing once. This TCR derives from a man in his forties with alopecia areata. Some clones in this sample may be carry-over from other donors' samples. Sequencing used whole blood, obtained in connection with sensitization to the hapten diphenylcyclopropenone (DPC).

The CDR3 loop is CASSLEAGNTIYF. Written as DNA, the CDR3 is TGCGCCAGCAGCTTGGAGGCGGGAAACACCATATATTTT. V gene TRBV5-1 combines with J gene TRBJ1-3; D gene uncertain. This CDR3 comprises 13 residues. V shed 0 bases and J shed 4 bases, with 5 bases lying between them. The germline V gene has CDR1 SGHRS and CDR2 YFSETQ.